Below are 4 T cell receptor beta chains sequenced from a single sample in a study of CD8 T cells in Susac syndrome. Random hexamers primed reverse transcription of about 0.45 to 1 ug RNA. TCRdb analysed the immunoSEQ multiplex PCR reads with MiXCR anew, one entry per CDR3 protein. The sample carries 150,000 to 200,000 distinct CDR3 sequences, around 94% recorded once. Sequenced input: CD4+ T cells from PBMCs. Source of these receptors: a human donor with Susac syndrome.

This clonotype was seen just once. The chain links TRBV2 to TRBJ1-1, with TRBD1 matching 11 bases. J was trimmed by 8 bases and V by 10 bases; bases with no gene match: 12. The CDR3 is 14 residues long. Looked up from germline, CDR1 is SNHLY and CDR2 is FYNNEI. The CDR3 protein is CANTGQGAFGEAFF. The CDR3 region has the DNA TGTGCCAACACTGGACAGGGGGCTTTTGGAGAAGCTTTCTTT. Supplemented by reference TRBV2 and TRBJ1-1, the full variable domain reads EPEVTQTPSHQVTQMGQEVILRCVPISNHLYFYWYRQILGQKVEFLVSFYNNEISEKSEIFDDQFSVERPDGSNFTLKIRSTKLEDSAMYFCANTGQGAFGEAFFGQGTRLTVV.

This chain connects TRBV6-2 or TRBV6-3 to TRBJ2-3; D gene unclear. V dropped 0 bases and J dropped 2 bases, with 9 bases sitting between them. Germline assignment: CDR1 MNHEY and CDR2 SVGEGT. The CDR3 runs to 15 residues. CDR3 nucleotides: TGTGCCAGCAGTTACTCGACGCGGTTCACAGATACGCAGTATTTT. It yields the protein CASSYSTRFTDTQYF.

The chain links TRBV5-1 to TRBJ1-1, with a tentative D call TRBD1 (6 bases). With 1 base removed from V and 3 bases from J, the gap between germline ends came to 10 bases. The CDR3 is 14 amino acids. Germline V gene lookup returns CDR1 SGHRS and CDR2 YFSETQ. The CDR3 protein is CASSLSRGDTEAFF. The CDR3 DNA follows: TGCGCCAGCAGCTTGTCCAGGGGCGACACTGAAGCTTTCTTT.

This sequence joins TRBV7-2 and TRBJ2-3; tentative D call: TRBD2 (6 bases). Germline-derived CDR1 and CDR2 are SGHTA and FQGNSA. The V and J ends lost 0 bases and 2 bases respectively, with 12 bases between them. The CDR3 runs to 16 residues. The CDR3 spells CASSLAPAGNTDTQYF. CDR3 coding DNA: TGTGCCAGCAGCTTAGCTCCGGCGGGGAACACAGATACGCAGTATTTT.